The 13 T cell receptor beta chains below were found in one sample sequenced in a study of blood T cell repertoires in COVID-19. Using immunoSEQ multiplex PCR, the repertoire was profiled, and TCRdb retains in-frame clones only, with some absent. The sample consists of over 250,000 clones, 65% to 90% of them appearing once. Sample: peripheral blood. The receptors were sampled from a human donor in a cohort sampled during active COVID-19.

This chain connects TRBV27 to TRBJ2-1; perhaps TRBD2 as D (6 bases). The CDR3 is 19 amino acids. Deletions cut 3 bases from V and 8 bases from J, with 29 bases between. Germline CDR1 and CDR2: MNHEY and SMNVEV (reference sequence). The CDR3 sequence: CASSLRLLGTQRVIDEQFF. The CDR3 nucleotides are TGTGCCAGCAGTTTGAGGCTGTTAGGGACGCAGCGGGTAATCGATGAGCAGTTCTTC.

This clone has just a few counts. The genes are TRBV1 and TRBJ1-2; the table names TRBD1, a call not compared with the DNA. TRBV1 is given as a pseudogene. CDR3 length equals 14 residues. The DNA for the CDR3 is TGCACCAGCAGCCAGGTCGGACAGGAGGATGGCTACACCTTC. Protein: CTSSQVGQEDGYTF.

J is TRBJ1-2 and V is TRBV28; D gene uncertain. The length of the CDR3 is 18 residues. V lost 3 bases to trimming and J lost 7 bases, with 27 bases between them. Germline assignment: CDR1 MDHEN and CDR2 SYDVKM. The CDR3 region has the DNA TGTGCCAGCAGTTTTCGGGGAAACAGACCGACCTTAATCGCTGGCTACACCTTC. This gives the protein CASSFRGNRPTLIAGYTF.

The rearrangement uses TRBV24-1 and TRBJ2-1, with TRBD1 as a possible D gene (6 bases). Germline CDR1 reads KGHDR; CDR2 reads SFDVKD. The CDR3 runs to 18 residues. Trimming took off 2 bases at V and 0 bases at J, with 16 bases between the two ends. The CDR3 here is CATSDSTGTRGSYNEQFF. For the CDR3, the DNA is TGTGCCACCAGTGATTCGACCGGGACCAGGGGCTCCTACAATGAGCAGTTCTTC.

In regard to this clone: Other nucleotide sequences in the sample specify the same CDR3. The gene calls are TRBV5-1 and TRBJ2-2; maybe TRBD1 (6 bases). This CDR3 has 14 amino acids. Per the germline V gene, CDR1 is SGHRS and CDR2 is YFSETQ. The germline V and J ends were trimmed by 4 bases and 3 bases, with 10 bases remaining between them. The CDR3 is CASSLTGYTGELFF. The CDR3 DNA sequence: TGCGCCAGCAGCCTGACAGGATACACCGGGGAGCTGTTTTTT.

In regard to this clone: A far more abundant clone sits one base away, making this likely a read error. This rearrangement joins TRBV12-3 or TRBV12-4 to TRBJ2-1; tentatively, D is TRBD2 (5 bases). This CDR3 region has 13 residues. With 6 bases removed from V and 3 bases from J, the gap between germline ends came to 9 bases. This chain's CDR3 is CASSARDYNEQFF. The CDR3 coding sequence is TGTGCCAGCAGCGCCCGGGACTACAATGAGCAGTTCTTC.

The chain carries TRBV5-1 and TRBJ1-5; 7 bases match TRBD1. V lost 6 bases and J lost 4; bases outside the gene matches: 25. CDR1 SGHRS and CDR2 YFSETQ come from the germline V gene. The CDR3 has 20 residues. The CDR3 reads CASTNPPPQRGPALNQPQHF. The CDR3 nucleotides read TGCGCCAGCACAAATCCGCCCCCCCAGAGGGGGCCAGCCCTTAATCAGCCCCAGCATTTT.

This chain connects TRBV10-2 to TRBJ1-5; D is uncertain. V lost 10 bases and J 8 bases, leaving 18 bases between the germline ends. Germline CDR1 is WSHSY and CDR2 is SAAADI. This CDR3 has 13 residues. CDR3: CATSWGTREPQHF. DNA of the CDR3: TGCGCCACCTCTTGGGGAACGCGGGAGCCCCAGCATTTT.

The chain combines TRBV12-5 with TRBJ1-1; TRBD1 aligns across 9 bases. The CDR3 is made up of 16 amino acids. In germline, CDR1 is LGHNT, CDR2 FRNRAP. J gave up 3 bases and V 4 bases, and 9 bases lay outside the gene matches. The CDR3 spells CASGSNTGGGHTEAFF. In nucleotides, the CDR3 is TGTGCTAGTGGTTCCAACACAGGGGGCGGGCACACTGAAGCTTTCTTT.

This chain links TRBV28 with TRBJ2-7, with D perhaps matching TRBD1 (6 bases). With 6 bases removed from V and 5 bases from J, the gap between germline ends came to 20 bases. The CDR3 covers 15 residues. Germline assignment: CDR1 MDHEN and CDR2 SYDVKM. The CDR3 loop reads CASRRRTGTMDEQYF. In DNA, the CDR3 is TGTGCCAGCAGACGTAGAACCGGGACAATGGACGAGCAGTACTTC.

The chain combines TRBV10-3 with TRBJ2-1; 12 bases line up with TRBD1. The CDR3 totals 16 residues. The ends lost 6 bases at V and 7 bases at J; junction bases unmatched: 10. Germline V lookup: CDR1 ENHRY, CDR2 SYGVKD. The CDR3 bases are TGTGCCATCAGGAGGAGGGACAGGGGGCAGGGGAATGAGCAGTTCTTC. This sequence encodes CAIRRRDRGQGNEQFF.

This chain links TRBV7-6 with TRBJ2-1, with 7 bases matching TRBD1. The germline CDR1 and CDR2 sequences are SGHVS and FNYEAQ. Losses at the gene ends were 5 bases for V and 0 bases for J; bases not matched to a gene: 16. The CDR3 is 19 amino acids. The CDR3, as DNA: TGTGCCAGCAGCACAGCCGAATCCTCCGACAGGGCCTCCTACAATGAGCAGTTCTTC. Translating it yields CASSTAESSDRASYNEQFF.

The V call is TRBV18, the J call TRBJ1-1, with D possibly being TRBD1 (6 bases). This CDR3 comprises 15 residues. V was pared by 1 base and J by 1 base, with 10 bases between. The V gene's germline CDR1 is KGHSH and CDR2 LQKENI. In DNA form, the CDR3 reads TGTGCCAGCTCACCACTCGGACAGTCGAACACTGAAGCTTTCTTT. Translated, it gives CASSPLGQSNTEAFF.